The entry below gives a single T cell receptor beta chain sequence along with its context. This sample includes further DNA sequences coding for the same CDR3. Assay: immunoSEQ multiplex PCR; the TCRdb copy retains only in-frame clones and omits some. The sample consists of about 260,000 clones, approximately 88% of them appearing once. Patients from Seattle were sampled longitudinally, starting during active infection. The data stem from a study of blood T cell repertoires in COVID-19. V lost 2 bases, J lost 0 bases, and 8 bases lay in between. Germline CDR1 SGHRS, CDR2 YFSETQ. The CDR3 loop spans 14 amino acids.

The chain recombines TRBV5-1 with TRBJ1-1; possibly TRBD1 for D (5 bases). The TCR sequence derives from a woman in her seventies with COVID-19, enrolled during active disease. The sample comprised peripheral blood. The CDR3 DNA follows: TGCGCCAGCAGCTTACGACAGATGAACACTGAAGCTTTCTTT. This encodes CASSLRQMNTEAFF.